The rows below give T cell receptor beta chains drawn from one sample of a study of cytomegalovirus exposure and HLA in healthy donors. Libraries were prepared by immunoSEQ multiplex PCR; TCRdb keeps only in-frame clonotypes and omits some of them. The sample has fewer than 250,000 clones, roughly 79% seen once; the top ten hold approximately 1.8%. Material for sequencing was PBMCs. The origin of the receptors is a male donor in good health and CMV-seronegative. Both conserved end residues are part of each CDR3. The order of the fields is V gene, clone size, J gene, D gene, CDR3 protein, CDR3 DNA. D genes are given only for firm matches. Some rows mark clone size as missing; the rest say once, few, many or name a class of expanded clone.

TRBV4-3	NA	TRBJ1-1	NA	CASSQDLGAEAFF	TGCGCCAGCAGCCAAGATCTGGGCGCTGAAGCTTTCTTT
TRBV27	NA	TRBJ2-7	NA	CASVGGYEQYF	TGTGCCAGCGTAGGAGGTTACGAGCAGTACTTC
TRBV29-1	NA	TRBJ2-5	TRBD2	CSVGGRLAETQYF	TGCAGCGTTGGGGGGCGACTAGCGGAGACCCAGTACTTC
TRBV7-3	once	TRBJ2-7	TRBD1	CASSLGTTGAYEQYF	TGTGCCAGCAGCTTGGGTACGACAGGGGCCTACGAGCAGTACTTC
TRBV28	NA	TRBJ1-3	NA	CASSLLTFRAGNTIYF	TGTGCCAGCAGTTTATTGACATTCAGGGCAGGAAACACCATATATTTT
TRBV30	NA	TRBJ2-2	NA	CAWSVRGNTGELFF	TGTGCCTGGAGTGTGAGAGGTAACACCGGGGAGCTGTTTTTT
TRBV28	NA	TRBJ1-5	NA	CASSPPGGNQPQHF	TGTGCCAGCAGTCCTCCGGGGGGCAATCAGCCCCAGCATTTT
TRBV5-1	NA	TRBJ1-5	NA	CASSLRGAMDQPQHF	TGCGCCAGCAGCTTGCGGGGGGCGATGGATCAGCCCCAGCATTTT
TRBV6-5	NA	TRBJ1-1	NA	CASSYGGNTEAFF	TGTGCCAGCAGTTACGGCGGGAACACTGAAGCTTTCTTT
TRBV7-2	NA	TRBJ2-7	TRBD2	CASSLGAGGSYEQYF	TGTGCCAGCAGCTTAGGAGCGGGGGGCTCCTACGAGCAGTACTTC
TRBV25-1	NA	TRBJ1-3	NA	CASSDDRDSGNTIYF	TGTGCCAGCAGTGACGACAGAGACTCTGGAAACACCATATATTTT
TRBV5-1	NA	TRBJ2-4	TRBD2	CASSLDIGGIAKNIQYF	TGCGCCAGCAGCTTGGATATCGGGGGGATAGCCAAAAACATTCAGTACTTC
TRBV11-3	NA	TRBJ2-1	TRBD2	CASSLDGGERHNEQFF	TGTGCCAGCAGCCTCGATGGGGGGGAGAGACACAATGAGCAGTTCTTC
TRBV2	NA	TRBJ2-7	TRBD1	CASRPPGQGVSYEQYF	TGTGCCAGCAGGCCTCCGGGACAGGGGGTTTCCTACGAGCAGTACTTC
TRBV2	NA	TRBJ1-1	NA	CASRVSGLNTEAFF	TGTGCCAGCAGGGTCAGCGGACTGAACACTGAAGCTTTCTTT
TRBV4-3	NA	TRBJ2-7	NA	CASSQERSRGEQYF	TGCGCCAGCAGCCAAGAGCGTTCTAGGGGCGAGCAGTACTTC
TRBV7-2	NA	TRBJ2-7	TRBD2	CASSLGLASYEQYF	TGTGCCAGCAGCTTAGGACTAGCCTCCTACGAGCAGTACTTC
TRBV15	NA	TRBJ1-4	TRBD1	CATSIARGAGGEKLFF	TGTGCCACCAGCATTGCCAGGGGGGCCGGGGGTGAAAAACTGTTTTTT
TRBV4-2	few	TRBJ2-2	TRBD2	CASSAASGGDGELFF	TGTGCCAGCAGCGCGGCTAGCGGGGGAGACGGGGAGCTGTTTTTT
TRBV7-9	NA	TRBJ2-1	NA	CASSLVGRSRGRGYNEQFF	TGTGCCAGCAGCTTAGTGGGCCGTAGTCGGGGTCGGGGGTACAATGAGCAGTTCTTC
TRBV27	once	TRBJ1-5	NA	CASSLYRGNGPQHF	TGTGCCAGCAGTTTATATAGGGGGAACGGCCCCCAGCATTTT
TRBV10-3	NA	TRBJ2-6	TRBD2	CAISEVTGGGSSGANVLTF	TGTGCCATCAGTGAGGTTACGGGGGGAGGGAGCTCTGGGGCCAACGTCCTGACTTTC
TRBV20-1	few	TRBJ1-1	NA	CSAPGVEAFF	TGCAGTGCCCCCGGGGTAGAAGCTTTCTTT
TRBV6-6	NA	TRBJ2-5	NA	CASTTSPGDQYF	TGTGCCAGCACTACCTCACCGGGAGACCAGTACTTC
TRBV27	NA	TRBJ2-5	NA	CASSLSEGAQETQYF	TGTGCCAGCAGTTTATCGGAGGGGGCTCAAGAGACCCAGTACTTC
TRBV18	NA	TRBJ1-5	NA	CASSPLDRPNQPQHF	TGTGCCAGCTCACCTCTCGACAGACCCAATCAGCCCCAGCATTTT
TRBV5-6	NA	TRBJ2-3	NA	CASSFRERTDTQYF	TGTGCCAGCAGCTTTAGGGAGCGCACAGATACGCAGTATTTT
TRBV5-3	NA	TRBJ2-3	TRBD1	CARSFRQGSTDTQYF	TGTGCCAGAAGCTTCCGACAGGGGTCCACAGATACGCAGTATTTT
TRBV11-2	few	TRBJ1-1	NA	CASRPLQRGAYTEAFF	TGTGCCAGCAGACCATTACAAAGGGGCGCCTACACTGAAGCTTTCTTT
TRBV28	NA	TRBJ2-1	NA	CASSFPREYNDEQFF	TGTGCCAGCAGTTTTCCCCGGGAGTATAACGATGAGCAGTTCTTC
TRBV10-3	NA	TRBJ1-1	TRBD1	CAIRVGQQNTEAFF	TGTGCCATCCGCGTGGGACAGCAGAACACTGAAGCTTTCTTT
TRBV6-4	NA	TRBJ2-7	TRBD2	CASSDPLAGVYEQYF	TGTGCCAGCAGTGACCCACTAGCGGGAGTTTACGAGCAGTACTTC
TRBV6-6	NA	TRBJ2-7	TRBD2	CASNVAGGRSYEQYF	TGTGCCAGCAATGTAGCGGGAGGGAGGTCGTACGAGCAGTACTTC